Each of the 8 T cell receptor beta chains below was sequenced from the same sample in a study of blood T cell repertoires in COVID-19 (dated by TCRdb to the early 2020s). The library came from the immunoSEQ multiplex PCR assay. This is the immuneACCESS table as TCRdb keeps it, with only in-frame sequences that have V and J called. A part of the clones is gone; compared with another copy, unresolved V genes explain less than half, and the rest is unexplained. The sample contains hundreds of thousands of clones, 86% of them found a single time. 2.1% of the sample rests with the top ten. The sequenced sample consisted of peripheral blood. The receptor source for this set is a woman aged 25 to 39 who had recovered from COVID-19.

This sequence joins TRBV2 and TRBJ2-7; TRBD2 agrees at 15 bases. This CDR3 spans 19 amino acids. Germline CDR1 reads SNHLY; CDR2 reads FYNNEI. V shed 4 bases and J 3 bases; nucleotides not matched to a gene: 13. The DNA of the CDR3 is TGTGCCAGCAGTGCCCGGACTAGCGGGGGGGCCAATACCCGCTACGAGCAGTACTTC. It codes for CASSARTSGGANTRYEQYF.

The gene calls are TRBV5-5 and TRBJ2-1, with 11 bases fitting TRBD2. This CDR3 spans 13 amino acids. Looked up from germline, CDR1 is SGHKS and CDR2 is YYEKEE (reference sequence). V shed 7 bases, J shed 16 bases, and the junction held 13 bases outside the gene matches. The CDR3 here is CASAKTSGVFLFF. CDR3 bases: TGTGCCAGCGCCAAGACTAGCGGGGTTTTTTTATTCTTC.

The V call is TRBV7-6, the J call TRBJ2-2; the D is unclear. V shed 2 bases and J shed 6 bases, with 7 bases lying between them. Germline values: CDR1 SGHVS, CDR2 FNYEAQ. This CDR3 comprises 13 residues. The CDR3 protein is CASSLISAGELFF. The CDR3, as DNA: TGTGCCAGCAGCTTAATCAGCGCCGGGGAGCTGTTTTTT.

CDR3 nucleotide sequence: TGTGCCAGCTCACAAAGGGCCAGACAGTTCACTGAAGCTTTCTTT. It is translated as CASSQRARQFTEAFF. The J gene is TRBJ1-1, the V gene TRBV18; TRBD1 is a possible D gene (5 bases). V was pared by 4 bases and J by 4 bases, with 16 bases between. Germline V gene sequence: CDR1 KGHSH, CDR2 LQKENI. The CDR3 has 15 amino acids.

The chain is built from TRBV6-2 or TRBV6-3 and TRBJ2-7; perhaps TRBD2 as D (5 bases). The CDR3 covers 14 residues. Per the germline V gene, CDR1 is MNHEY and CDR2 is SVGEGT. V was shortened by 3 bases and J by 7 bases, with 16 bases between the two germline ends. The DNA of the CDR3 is TGTGCCAGCAGTTATCCTCGCGTATCGGGGGAGCAGTACTTC. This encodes CASSYPRVSGEQYF.

CDR3 nucleotide sequence: TGTGCCAGCAGCTTGCTGACAGGGGGCGGGACAGATACGCAGTATTTT. Protein product: CASSLLTGGGTDTQYF. V usage is TRBV7-3 and J usage is TRBJ2-3; 10 bases align to TRBD1. V dropped 3 bases and J dropped 3; count of bases not matched to a gene: 6. The CDR3 loop spans 16 amino acids. Germline V gene lookup returns CDR1 SGHTA and CDR2 FQGTGA.

In DNA form, the CDR3 reads TGCGCCAGCAGCTCTATACCCGGGACAGGGAGAAACACTGAAGCTTTCTTT. Amino acids: CASSSIPGTGRNTEAFF. The V and J genes are TRBV5-1 and TRBJ1-1, with 9 bases that match TRBD1. J gave up 2 bases and V 3 bases, and 11 bases lay outside the gene matches. The CDR3 covers 17 residues. CDR1 SGHRS and CDR2 YFSETQ come from the germline V gene.

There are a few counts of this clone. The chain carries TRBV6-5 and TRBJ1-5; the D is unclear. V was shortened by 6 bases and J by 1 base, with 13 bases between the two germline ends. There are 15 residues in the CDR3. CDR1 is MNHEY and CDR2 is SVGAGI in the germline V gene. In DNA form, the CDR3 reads TGTGCCAGCAGAAAACAAGAGGGAAGCAATCAGCCCCAGCATTTT. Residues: CASRKQEGSNQPQHF.